The 23 T cell receptor beta chains below all came from one sample that was sequenced in a study of regulatory and conventional T cells in breast cancer (dated by TCRdb to between 2014 and 2017). The library was built by means of PCR. Sequencing took place on an Illumina MiSeq. TCRdb reanalyzed the raw reads on its own, using fastp at Q25 for trimming and MiXCR for clone calling, and kept in-frame beta chains. Each entry is one CDR3 protein sequence, shown with its most common DNA and genes. The sample includes 15,000 to 20,000 distinct CDR3 sequences, with approximately 32% observed a single time. Around 1.5% of the sample comes from the top ten. Sequencing used conventional T cells from blood. The receptors stem from a female donor in good health.

This clonotype was picked up a small number of times. The chain couples TRBV12-3 or TRBV12-4 to TRBJ2-5; 7 bases map to TRBD1. Losses at the gene ends were 6 bases for V and 5 bases for J; bases not matched to a gene: 9. The CDR3 consists of 14 residues. CDR3 bases: TGTGCCAGCAGCGACAGGGCTTCACCCGAGACCCAGTACTTC. Encoded protein: CASSDRASPETQYF.

This clonotype has a handful of counts. The chain carries TRBV4-1 and TRBJ1-2; no definite D call. From germline, CDR1 is MGHRA and CDR2 YSYEKL. The CDR3 is 15 residues long. With 1 base removed from V and 1 base from J, the gap between germline ends came to 10 bases. The CDR3: CASSQGPQLNYGYTF. CDR3 DNA: TGCGCCAGCAGCCAAGGGCCACAGCTTAACTATGGCTACACCTTC.

By sample share, this clonotype is medium-sized. The J gene is TRBJ2-4, the V gene TRBV7-9; weak D call: TRBD2 (6 bases). Deletions cut 2 bases from V and 8 bases from J, with 13 bases between. This CDR3 comprises 14 residues. Germline assignment: CDR1 SEHNR and CDR2 FQNEAQ (reference sequence). This CDR3 reads CASSLSMGGDIQYF. DNA for the CDR3: TGTGCCAGCAGCTTAAGTATGGGGGGAGACATTCAGTACTTC.

The chain has TRBV20-1 and TRBJ2-7; 8 bases align to TRBD2. CDR1 and CDR2 (germline): DFQATT, SNEGSKA (reference sequence). This CDR3 has 16 residues. V lost 7 bases to trimming and J lost 6 bases; unmatched junction nucleotides: 20. The CDR3 here is CSVTPQTGTRVLEQYF. Written as DNA, the CDR3 is TGCAGTGTTACACCACAGACCGGGACTAGGGTGCTCGAGCAGTACTTC.

This clonotype is large by share. This chain joins TRBV4-1 and TRBJ1-3, with TRBD1 as a possible D gene (5 bases). V dropped 4 bases and J dropped 4 bases, with 11 bases sitting between them. In germline, CDR1 is MGHRA, CDR2 YSYEKL. This CDR3 has 14 residues. The CDR3 reads CASSRGAGGNTIYF. The CDR3 DNA is TGCGCCAGCAGCCGCGGGGCCGGCGGAAACACCATATATTTT.

About this clonotype itself: An end of the junction does not agree with germline; a read error may underlie this. V is TRBV19 and J is TRBJ2-1; D is unclear. CDR1 LNHDA and CDR2 SQIVND come from the germline V gene (reference sequence). CDR3 length: 13 residues. The CDR3 DNA reads as TGTGCCGGTAGTATTGCAAGTAACAATGAGCAGTTCTTC. This encodes CAGSIASNNEQFF. Based on the CDR3 plus reference TRBV19 and TRBJ2-1, the full variable domain is DGGITQSPKYLFRKEGQNVTLSCEQNLNHDAMYWYRQDPGQGLRLIYYSQIVNDFQKGDIAEGYSVSREKKESFPLTVTSAQKNPTAFYLCAGSIASNNEQFFGPGTRLTVL.

This clonotype was seen many times. The chain carries TRBV6-5 and TRBJ2-3; no clear D. The V gene lost 2 bases and the J gene lost 2 bases, with 11 bases spanning the gap. CDR3 size: 15 residues. Germline-derived CDR1 and CDR2 are MNHEY and SVGAGI. The CDR3 is CASSYSLGDTDTQYF. Here the CDR3 DNA reads TGTGCCAGCAGTTACAGTTTGGGTGACACAGATACGCAGTATTTT.

This chain uses TRBV7-2 with TRBJ2-2, with 12 bases aligning to TRBD2. V shed 2 bases, J shed 1 base, and the junction held 2 bases outside the gene matches. CDR1 SGHTA and CDR2 FQGNSA come from the germline V gene. This CDR3 spans 17 amino acids. Here the CDR3 reads CASSLTSGGQNTGELFF. For the CDR3, the DNA is TGTGCCAGCAGCTTAACTAGCGGGGGGCAGAACACCGGGGAGCTGTTTTTT. The whole variable domain, remainder taken from reference TRBV7-2 and TRBJ2-2, is GAGVSQSPSNKVTEKGKDVELRCDPISGHTALYWYRQSLGQGLEFLIYFQGNSAPDKSGLPSDRFSAERTGGSVSTLTIQRTQQEDSAVYLCASSLTSGGQNTGELFFGEGSRLTVL.

This sequence joins TRBV3-1 and TRBJ2-3; unclear D gene. The CDR3 covers 16 residues. Trimming left V 0 bases short and J 0 bases short, with 10 bases between. The germline CDR1 and CDR2 sequences are LGHDT and YNNKEL (reference sequence). The CDR3: CASSQDGSQSTDTQYF. The CDR3 DNA reads as TGTGCCAGCAGCCAAGACGGCAGTCAAAGCACAGATACGCAGTATTTT.

The V and J genes are TRBV11-3 and TRBJ1-5; 9 nucleotides align to TRBD1. Germline V gene sequence: CDR1 SGHNT, CDR2 YENEEA. The CDR3 is 15 residues long. V shed 2 bases and J 3 bases; nucleotides not matched to a gene: 2. The CDR3 DNA is TGTGCCAGCAGCTTATGGGACAGGGACAATCAGCCCCAGCATTTT. Amino acids: CASSLWDRDNQPQHF.

This clonotype has just a few counts. This rearrangement joins TRBV12-3 or TRBV12-4 to TRBJ1-4; maybe TRBD1 (5 bases). The V end lost 5 bases, the J end lost 0 bases, and 16 bases lay between the germline ends. The CDR3 has 17 residues. The CDR3 region is CASSPSTGRATNEKLFF. CDR3 coding DNA: TGTGCCAGCAGTCCCAGCACAGGTCGTGCAACTAATGAAAAACTGTTTTTT.

Worth noting for this clonotype: This could be a read error, since a much larger clone is one nucleotide away. The chain has TRBV7-2 and TRBJ2-1; D is possibly TRBD2 (6 bases). Germline CDR1 is SGHTA and CDR2 is FQGNSA. The CDR3 runs to 16 residues. The CDR3 spells CARSLRVSGTYNEQFF. The CDR3 region has the DNA TGTGCCCGCAGCTTAAGGGTTAGCGGAACCTACAATGAGCAGTTCTTC.

This clonotype is medium-sized. The gene calls are TRBV4-2 and TRBJ2-7; 7 bases are a match to TRBD1. Germline-derived CDR1 and CDR2 are LGHNA and YNFKEQ. The CDR3 totals 14 residues. Trimming took 4 bases from V and 3 from J; bases not matched to a gene: 6. The CDR3 loop is CASSPQTGSYEQYF. CDR3 DNA: TGTGCCAGCAGCCCCCAGACAGGGAGCTACGAGCAGTACTTC.

This chain links TRBV19 with TRBJ1-5; D gene ambiguous. Germline V gives CDR1 LNHDA, CDR2 SQIVND (reference sequence). Trimming stripped 8 bases from V and 0 bases from J, with 11 bases between. The length of the CDR3 is 14 residues. The CDR3 protein is CASSVQASNQPQHF. The CDR3 DNA is TGTGCCAGTTCAGTTCAGGCTAGCAATCAGCCCCAGCATTTT.

The V call is TRBV30, the J call TRBJ2-1; either TRBD1 or TRBD2 may supply D (5 bases each). The CDR3 covers 16 residues. V gave up 1 base and J gave up 5 bases, with 18 bases separating them. CDR1 is GTSNPN and CDR2 is SVGIG in the germline V gene (reference sequence). The CDR3 coding sequence is TGTGCCTGGAGTGCTTGGCTTGTGGGACCAGACAATGAGCAGTTCTTC. This translates into CAWSAWLVGPDNEQFF.

The J gene is TRBJ2-5, the V gene TRBV7-2; D gene unclear. This CDR3 spans 15 amino acids. Trimming pared 4 bases from V and 4 bases from J, leaving 16 bases between. The germline gives CDR1 SGHTA, CDR2 FQGNSA. The CDR3 sequence is CASSSLDPTTETQYF. Written as DNA, the CDR3 is TGTGCCAGCAGCTCACTGGACCCCACTACAGAGACCCAGTACTTC.

This clonotype is labeled as medium-sized. This rearrangement joins TRBV20-1 to TRBJ2-5, with D possibly matching TRBD1 (5 bases). CDR3 length: 13 residues. Germline V gives CDR1 DFQATT, CDR2 SNEGSKA (reference sequence). The V gene lost 2 bases and the J gene lost 5 bases, with 12 bases spanning the gap. CDR3 DNA sequence: TGCAGTGCTAGAAGGGGCCGTAGCGAGACCCAGTACTTC. Its protein product is CSARRGRSETQYF.

This clonotype was found many times. The gene calls are TRBV20-1 and TRBJ1-2; TRBD1 aligns across 7 bases. Germline CDR1 reads DFQATT; CDR2 reads SNEGSKA (reference sequence). CDR3 size: 12 residues. V shed 5 bases and J 8 bases; nucleotides not matched to a gene: 8. The CDR3 region has the DNA TGCAGTGCTTTCAAGGGGGCGGGCGGCTACACCTTC. This encodes CSAFKGAGGYTF.

This chain joins TRBV6-2 or TRBV6-3 and TRBJ1-6; a weak D match, TRBD1 (6 bases). The V gene lost 4 bases and the J gene lost 5 bases, with 12 bases spanning the gap. Germline lookup yields CDR1 MNHEY and CDR2 SVGEGT. The CDR3 runs 15 residues. CDR3 in DNA: TGTGCCAGCAGTTGGTGGACAGCAGATAATTCACCCCTCCACTTT. Encoded protein: CASSWWTADNSPLHF.

This clonotype was counted ten times or more. The rearrangement joins TRBV5-8 to TRBJ2-7; D is uncertain. Trimming removed 3 bases at V and 0 bases at J, with 7 bases between. The V gene's germline CDR1 is SGHTS and CDR2 YDEGEE. The CDR3 loop spans 13 amino acids. DNA of the CDR3: TGTGCCAGCAGCTACCCCGACTCCTACGAGCAGTACTTC. Amino acid sequence: CASSYPDSYEQYF. Drawing the rest from reference TRBV5-8 and TRBJ2-7, the complete variable domain is EAGVTQSPTHLIKTRGQQATLRCSPISGHTSVYWYQQALGLGLQFLLWYDEGEERNRGNFPPRFSGRQFPNYSSELNVNALELEDSALYLCASSYPDSYEQYFGPGTRLTVT.

In regard to this clonotype: The junction and the germline gene differ at one end; a read error may be behind it. This chain joins TRBV7-2 and TRBJ2-3; TRBD1 agrees at 7 bases. Germline V gene sequence: CDR1 SGHTA, CDR2 FQGNSA. CDR3 size: 14 residues. CDR3 in amino acids: CASSLRGRTDTQCF. In DNA, the CDR3 is TGTGCCAGCAGCTTGAGGGGGCGCACAGATACGCAGTGTTTT.

On this clonotype: A much larger clone is a single base away; this may be a read error. The chain is built from TRBV20-1 and TRBJ1-2; D is possibly TRBD1 (5 bases). The V gene lost 5 bases and the J gene lost 3 bases, with 13 bases spanning the gap. The CDR3 runs to 13 residues. Germline values: CDR1 DFQATT, CDR2 SNEGSKA (reference sequence). CDR3 loop: CSADSREDYGYTF. The CDR3 DNA reads as TGCAGTGCTGACTCCAGGGAAGACTATGGCTACACCTTC.

Ten or more counts support this clonotype. The rearrangement joins TRBV10-3 to TRBJ1-1; the D is unclear. There are 15 residues in the CDR3. V shed 1 base and J shed 0 bases, with 9 bases lying between them. Germline V lookup: CDR1 ENHRY, CDR2 SYGVKD. The DNA of the CDR3 is TGTGCCATCAGTGAGTGGGGAAACCTGAACACTGAAGCTTTCTTT. This translates into CAISEWGNLNTEAFF.